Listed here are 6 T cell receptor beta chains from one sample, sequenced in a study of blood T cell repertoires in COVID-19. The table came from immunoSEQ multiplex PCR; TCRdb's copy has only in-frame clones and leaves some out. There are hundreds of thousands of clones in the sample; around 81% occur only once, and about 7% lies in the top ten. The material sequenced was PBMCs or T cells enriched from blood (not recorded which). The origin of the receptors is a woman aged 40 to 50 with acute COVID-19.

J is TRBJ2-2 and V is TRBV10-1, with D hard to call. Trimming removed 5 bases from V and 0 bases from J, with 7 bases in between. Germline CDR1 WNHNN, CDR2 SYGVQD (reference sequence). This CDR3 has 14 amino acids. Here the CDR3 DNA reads TGCGCCAGCAGTAAACAGCCGAACACCGGGGAGCTGTTTTTT. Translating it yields CASSKQPNTGELFF.

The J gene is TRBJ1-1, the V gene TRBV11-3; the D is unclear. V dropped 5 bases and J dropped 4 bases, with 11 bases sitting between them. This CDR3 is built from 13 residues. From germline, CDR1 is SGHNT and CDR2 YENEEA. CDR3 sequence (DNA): TGTGCCAGCAGCAAGGGCGGGTCCACTGAAGCTTTCTTT. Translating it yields CASSKGGSTEAFF. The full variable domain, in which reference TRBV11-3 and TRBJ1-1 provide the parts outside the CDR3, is EAGVVQSPRYKIIEKKQPVAFWCNPISGHNTLYWYLQNLGQGPELLIRYENEEAVDDSQLPKDRFSAERLKGVDSTLKIQPAELGDSAVYLCASSKGGSTEAFFGQGTRLTVV.

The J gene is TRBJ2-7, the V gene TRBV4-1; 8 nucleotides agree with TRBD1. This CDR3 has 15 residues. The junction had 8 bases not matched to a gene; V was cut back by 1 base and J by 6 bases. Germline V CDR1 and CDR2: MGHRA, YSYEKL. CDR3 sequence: CASSQGTGILSEQYF. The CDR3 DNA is TGCGCCAGCAGCCAAGGGACAGGGATTCTCTCCGAGCAGTACTTC.

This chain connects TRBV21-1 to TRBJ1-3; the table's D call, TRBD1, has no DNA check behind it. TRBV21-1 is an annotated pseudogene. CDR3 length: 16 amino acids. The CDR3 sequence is CASSTQGDMAGNTIYF. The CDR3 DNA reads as TGTGCCAGCAGCACACAGGGAGATATGGCTGGAAACACCATATATTTT.

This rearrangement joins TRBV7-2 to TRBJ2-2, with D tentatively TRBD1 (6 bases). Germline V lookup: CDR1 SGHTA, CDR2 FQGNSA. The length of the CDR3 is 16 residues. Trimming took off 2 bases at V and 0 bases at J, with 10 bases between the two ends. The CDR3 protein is CASSLNGQPNTGELFF. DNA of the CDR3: TGTGCCAGCAGCTTAAATGGACAGCCGAACACCGGGGAGCTGTTTTTT. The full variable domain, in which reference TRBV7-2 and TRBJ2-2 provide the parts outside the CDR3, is GAGVSQSPSNKVTEKGKDVELRCDPISGHTALYWYRQSLGQGLEFLIYFQGNSAPDKSGLPSDRFSAERTGGSVSTLTIQRTQQEDSAVYLCASSLNGQPNTGELFFGEGSRLTVL.

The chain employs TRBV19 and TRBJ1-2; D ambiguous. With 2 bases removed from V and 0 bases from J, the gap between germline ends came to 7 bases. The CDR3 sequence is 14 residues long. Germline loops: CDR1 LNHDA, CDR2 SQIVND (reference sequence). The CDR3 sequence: CASSISVSNYGYTF. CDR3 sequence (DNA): TGTGCCAGTAGTATATCGGTCTCTAACTATGGCTACACCTTC.